Included here is one T cell receptor (beta chain) sequence, with context. Its antigen is unknown. All the patients suffered relapse after autologous stem cell transplantation, and brentuximab vedotin exposure differed. Reported best responses ranged across complete response, partial response or progressive disease. Assay: immunoSEQ multiplex PCR; the TCRdb copy retains only in-frame clones and omits some. The sample holds about 53,000 clones, roughly 80% seen once. The data originate from a study of PD-1 blockade in classical Hodgkin lymphoma. Study results and caveats: Relapsed/refractory patients reportedly had lower baseline diversity than newly diagnosed patients. There was a significant rise in CD4+ TCR diversity by C4D1, with no such rise for CD8+. Patients who began taking nivolumab under 1 year after ASCT were left out.

Trimming removed 0 bases from V and 6 bases from J; junction bases left unmatched: 1. Germline assignment: CDR1 SGHAT and CDR2 FQNNGV. The CDR3 loop spans 14 amino acids. This specimen consisted of peripheral blood mononuclear cells (PBMCs), obtained at baseline. The TCR originated in a human donor with classical Hodgkin lymphoma. This rearrangement joins TRBV11-2 to TRBJ1-3; 8 positions agree with TRBD1. CDR3 bases: TGTGCCAGCAGCTTAGAGGGACAGGCAAACACCATATATTTT. Translating gives CASSLEGQANTIYF.